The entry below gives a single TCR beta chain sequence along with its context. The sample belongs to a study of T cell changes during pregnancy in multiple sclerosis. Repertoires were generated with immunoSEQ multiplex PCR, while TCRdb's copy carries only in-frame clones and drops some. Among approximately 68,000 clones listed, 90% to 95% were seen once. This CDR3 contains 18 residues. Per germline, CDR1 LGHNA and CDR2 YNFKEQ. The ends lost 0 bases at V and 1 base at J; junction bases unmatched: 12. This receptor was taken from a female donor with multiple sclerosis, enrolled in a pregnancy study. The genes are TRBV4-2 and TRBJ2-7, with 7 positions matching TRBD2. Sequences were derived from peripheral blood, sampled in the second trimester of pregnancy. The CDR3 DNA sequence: TGTGCCAGCAGCCAAGATGGGGTGGCGGGAGACATATCCTACGAGCAGTACTTC. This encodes CASSQDGVAGDISYEQYF.